This T cell receptor (beta chain) was retrieved from a study of T cell repertoires in cytomegalovirus infection. In the study overall: Recently described HLA-C-restricted plus well-studied HLA-B-restricted CMV epitopes were used. Carrying CMV and the relevant HLA type showed in public TCR beta signatures. General study findings and limits: Identification of carriers of CMV plus the relevant HLA was achieved through cumulative public TCR beta family frequency. The ex vivo response showed dominance by HLA-C-restricted CMV-specific TCR beta clonotypes.

MiXCR was run by TCRdb on the reads, yielding one entry per CDR3 protein. The table shows fewer than 900,000 distinct CDR3 sequences, with almost 30% occurring only once. V dropped 5 bases and J dropped 4 bases, with 17 bases sitting between them. Germline V gene lookup returns CDR1 SGHAT and CDR2 FQDESV (reference sequence). This CDR3 is 15 amino acids long. A remark on this clonotype: The antigen is not known.

This TCR derives from a human donor in good health (CMV status not recorded). Some clones in this sample may be carry-over from other donors' samples. The input for sequencing was cultured CD8+ T cells from PBMCs, taken from culture after CMV antigen stimulation. V usage is TRBV11-1 and J usage is TRBJ2-5, with D hard to call. As DNA, the CDR3 is TGTGCCAGCAGCCTGGGAACAGTGTCAGGAGAGACCCAGTACTTC. Translating gives CASSLGTVSGETQYF. Variable domain in full (rest from reference TRBV11-1 and TRBJ2-5): EAEVAQSPRYKITEKSQAVAFWCDPISGHATLYWYRQILGQGPELLVQFQDESVVDDSQLPKDRFSAERLKGVDSTLKIQPAELGDSAMYLCASSLGTVSGETQYFGPGTRLLVL.